These 21 T cell receptor beta chains were sequenced from one sample in a study of beta chain features in type 1 diabetes. Sequenced material consisted of expressed TCRB transcripts (all of the isolated RNA was reverse transcribed). TCRdb's table, derived via immunoSEQ multiplex PCR, lists solely in-frame clones and lacks some. The table has approximately 400,000 clones, about 16% seen once. The material sequenced was naive CD4+ T cells from blood. These receptors were obtained from a woman in her late teens or twenties in good health.

The chain carries TRBV23-1 and TRBJ2-7; 7 nucleotides line up with TRBD1. TRBV23-1 is given ORF status, its function remaining uncertain. The CDR3 loop spans 14 amino acids. V dropped 4 bases and J dropped 1; count of bases not matched to a gene: 4. DNA for the CDR3: TGCGCCAGCAGTCGCCCGGGACAGTCCTACGAGCAGTACTTC. This gives the protein CASSRPGQSYEQYF.

The rearrangement uses TRBV7-9 and TRBJ1-2; D gene uncertain. The CDR3 spans 10 residues. Trimming took 4 bases from V and 7 from J, leaving 4 bases between them. Germline-derived CDR1 and CDR2 are SEHNR and FQNEAQ (reference sequence). Here the CDR3 reads CASSSVGYTF. CDR3 bases: TGTGCCAGCAGCTCGGTTGGCTACACCTTC.

This clone was seen a handful of times. The rearrangement joins TRBV12-5 to TRBJ2-5; D is perhaps TRBD2 (6 bases). Trimming shortened V by 6 bases and J by 4 bases, and 12 bases separated the two germline ends. Germline V CDR1 and CDR2: LGHNT, FRNRAP. This CDR3 region has 13 residues. CDR3 DNA: TGTGCTAGTGGGAGTAGCGGAATAGAGACCCAGTACTTC. Its protein is CASGSSGIETQYF.

The chain is built from TRBV15 and TRBJ1-1; the match to TRBD1 covers 7 bases. The germline V gene has CDR1 LNHNV and CDR2 YYDKDF (reference sequence). The V segment lost 3 bases and the J segment 5 bases; nucleotides outside the gene matches: 6. This CDR3 region has 14 residues. This chain's CDR3 is CATSSRDSRTEAFF. The CDR3 DNA follows: TGTGCCACCAGCAGCCGGGACAGTCGGACTGAAGCTTTCTTT.

This clone was recorded a few times. The CDR3 region has the DNA TGTGCCAGCAGCTCGGACAGTTTCAATCAGCCCCAGCATTTT. Translating gives CASSSDSFNQPQHF. The chain combines TRBV7-9 with TRBJ1-5; tentative D call: TRBD1 (6 bases). There are 14 residues in the CDR3. Germline V gene data show CDR1 as SEHNR and CDR2 as FQNEAQ (reference sequence). V lost 4 bases to trimming and J lost 3 bases, with 10 bases between them. Combining the CDR3 with reference TRBV7-9 and TRBJ1-5 gives the whole variable domain DTGVSQNPRHKITKRGQNVTFRCDPISEHNRLYWYRQTLGQGPEFLTYFQNEAQLEKSRLLSDRFSAERPKGSFSTLEIQRTEQGDSAMYLCASSSDSFNQPQHFGDGTRLSIL.

The rearrangement uses TRBV7-9 and TRBJ2-3, with D unresolved. Trimming took off 1 base at V and 4 bases at J, with 3 bases between the two ends. This CDR3 contains 12 residues. Germline CDR1 SEHNR, CDR2 FQNEAQ (reference sequence). The DNA for the CDR3 is TGTGCCAGCAGCTTAGTATCAGATACGCAGTATTTT. Amino acid sequence: CASSLVSDTQYF.

The chain recombines TRBV19 with TRBJ2-3, with D perhaps TRBD1 (6 bases). This CDR3 region has 15 residues. V dropped 5 bases and J dropped 0 bases, with 12 bases sitting between them. The germline gives CDR1 LNHDA, CDR2 SQIVND (reference sequence). CDR3 sequence reads: CASSPDRASTDTQYF. As DNA, the CDR3 is TGTGCCAGTAGTCCGGACAGAGCTAGCACAGATACGCAGTATTTT.

This clone was seen a few times. Different DNA sequences within this sample yield the same CDR3. The chain uses TRBV30 and TRBJ1-5; the match to TRBD1 covers 7 bases. CDR3 length: 13 residues. Germline CDR1 reads GTSNPN; CDR2 reads SVGIG (reference sequence). The V gene end was trimmed by 0 bases and the J gene end by 4 bases; junction bases not matched to a gene: 0. Here the CDR3 DNA reads TGTGCCTGGAGTGTACAGGGGAATCAGCCCCAGCATTTT. Translated, it gives CAWSVQGNQPQHF.

The chain links TRBV6-1 to TRBJ2-7; weak D call: TRBD1 (6 bases). The CDR3 has 15 residues. V lost 4 bases to trimming and J lost 0 bases, with 13 bases between them. Per the germline V gene, CDR1 is MNHNS and CDR2 is SASEGT. CDR3 protein: CASSGLTGASYEQYF. CDR3 coding DNA: TGTGCCAGCAGTGGATTGACAGGCGCCTCCTACGAGCAGTACTTC.

The sample holds a few counts of this clone. The rearrangement joins TRBV19 to TRBJ2-1; TRBD2 agrees at 8 bases. This CDR3 region has 17 residues. Per the germline V gene, CDR1 is LNHDA and CDR2 is SQIVND (reference sequence). The J segment lost 0 bases and the V segment lost 5 bases, leaving 9 bases of the junction unmatched. The DNA for the CDR3 is TGTGCCAGTAGTCGGTTAGCGGGATCCCTCTCCTACAATGAGCAGTTCTTC. Residues: CASSRLAGSLSYNEQFF.

This clone turned up a few times. The rearrangement uses TRBV18 and TRBJ1-1; TRBD1 might be the D (5 bases). The length of the CDR3 is 14 residues. Trimming removed 0 bases from V and 3 bases from J, with 8 bases in between. From germline, CDR1 is KGHSH and CDR2 LQKENI. Here the CDR3 reads CASSPPAGDTEAFF. The CDR3 bases are TGTGCCAGCTCACCACCCGCGGGGGACACTGAAGCTTTCTTT.

This clone was counted only a few times. The chain couples TRBV18 to TRBJ2-1; 7 bases fit TRBD1. The CDR3 spans 15 residues. Germline V gene lookup returns CDR1 KGHSH and CDR2 LQKENI. J lost 3 bases, V lost 4 bases, and 6 bases had no gene match. This CDR3 is CASSRPGQIYNEQFF. In DNA form, the CDR3 reads TGTGCCAGCTCACGACCGGGACAGATCTACAATGAGCAGTTCTTC.

This clone has more than one count but fewer than ten. The V and J genes are TRBV2 and TRBJ1-5; D remains unclear. Trimming cost V 6 bases and J 11 bases, with 17 bases left between them. Germline V gene data show CDR1 as SNHLY and CDR2 as FYNNEI. The CDR3 totals 13 residues. CDR3 amino acids: CASSETTRVTQHF. The CDR3 nucleotides are TGTGCCAGCAGCGAAACCACTCGTGTGACCCAGCATTTT.

This clone was counted between two and nine times. The chain combines TRBV28 with TRBJ1-2, with 8 bases matching TRBD1. The germline V gene encodes CDR1 MDHEN and CDR2 SYDVKM. This CDR3 region has 15 residues. The V gene end was trimmed by 2 bases and the J gene end by 6 bases; junction bases not matched to a gene: 8. The CDR3 here is CASSLAGGNRNGYTF. The CDR3 DNA reads TGTGCCAGCAGTTTAGCAGGGGGCAATAGAAATGGCTACACCTTC.

This chain connects TRBV6-6 to TRBJ1-1; D may be TRBD1 (6 bases). Trimming pared 10 bases from V and 1 base from J, leaving 16 bases between. Germline V lookup: CDR1 MNHNY, CDR2 SVGAGI (reference sequence). CDR3 size: 14 residues. CDR3 region: CATSAGTRNTEAFF. The CDR3 DNA follows: TGTGCCACTTCCGCCGGGACAAGGAACACTGAAGCTTTCTTT.

In this sample, this clone turned up a few times. This rearrangement joins TRBV30 to TRBJ2-5; D gene ambiguous. The CDR3 is made up of 11 amino acids. V was clipped by 5 bases and J by 2 bases, with 6 bases between them. Germline assignment: CDR1 GTSNPN and CDR2 SVGIG (reference sequence). The CDR3 sequence is CAWGPQETQYF. The DNA of the CDR3 is TGTGCCTGGGGGCCACAAGAGACCCAGTACTTC.

The CDR3 DNA is TGCGCCAGCTCCTCCTCTCCGGACACTGAAGCTTTCTTT. This gives the protein CASSSSPDTEAFF. V is TRBV5-1 and J is TRBJ1-1; D gene uncertain. Germline CDR1 reads SGHRS; CDR2 reads YFSETQ. The CDR3 is 13 amino acids. V lost 7 bases, J lost 3 bases, and 13 bases lay in between.

The chain links TRBV29-1 to TRBJ2-1; D not resolved. This CDR3 is 12 amino acids long. Germline-derived CDR1 and CDR2 are SQVTM and ANQGSEA. Trimming shortened V by 1 base and J by 4 bases, and 5 bases separated the two germline ends. The CDR3 DNA reads TGCAGCGTTGAAGCACAATACAATGAGCAGTTCTTC. Its translation is CSVEAQYNEQFF.

The chain joins TRBV7-2 to TRBJ2-7; D possibly corresponds to TRBD2 (5 bases). Germline loops: CDR1 SGHTA, CDR2 FQGNSA. Trimming stripped 4 bases from V and 3 bases from J, with 16 bases between. The CDR3 extends over 15 amino acids. CDR3 sequence: CASSSRASGGYEQYF. The CDR3 DNA reads TGTGCCAGCAGCTCCCGGGCCTCCGGAGGCTACGAGCAGTACTTC. Full variable domain (rest looked up from reference TRBV7-2 and TRBJ2-7): GAGVSQSPSNKVTEKGKDVELRCDPISGHTALYWYRQSLGQGLEFLIYFQGNSAPDKSGLPSDRFSAERTGGSVSTLTIQRTQQEDSAVYLCASSSRASGGYEQYFGPGTRLTVT.

This clone was detected only a few times. The chain combines TRBV5-4 with TRBJ2-1; 8 bases line up with TRBD2. V gave up 5 bases and J gave up 7 bases; unmatched junction bases: 14. The CDR3 runs to 16 residues. Germline V CDR1 and CDR2: SGHNT, YYREEE (reference sequence). This chain's CDR3 is CASRGRGLAYGNEQFF. As DNA, the CDR3 is TGTGCCAGCAGGGGGAGAGGACTAGCCTATGGAAATGAGCAGTTCTTC.

This clone was seen only a few times. V and J are TRBV28 and TRBJ1-2, with 9 bases fitting TRBD1. Trimming removed 5 bases from V and 4 bases from J; junction bases left unmatched: 5. This CDR3 has 14 amino acids. Germline CDR1 is MDHEN and CDR2 is SYDVKM. The CDR3 reads CASSGQGMAYGYTF. The CDR3 DNA is TGTGCCAGCAGTGGACAGGGGATGGCCTATGGCTACACCTTC.